The 27 T cell receptor beta chains below come from one sample, sequenced in a study of Graves' ophthalmopathy and Graves' hyperthyroidism. Amplified material comprised TCR beta CDR3 regions derived from RNA transcripts. Following a first-round RT-PCR that used HTBI primers, a second-round multiplex PCR was carried out. TCRdb re-derived calls from the multiplex PCR reads in MiXCR, one entry per CDR3 protein. The data contain approximately 480,000 distinct CDR3 sequences, around 14% of them singletons. The sample taken for sequencing was blood. These receptors all stem from a woman in her twenties or thirties with Graves' ophthalmopathy.

This chain links TRBV20-1 with TRBJ2-7; a possible D gene is TRBD1 (5 bases). V shed 7 bases and J shed 2 bases, with 18 bases lying between them. The germline V gene has CDR1 DFQATT and CDR2 SNEGSKA (reference sequence). The CDR3 length is 14 residues. The CDR3 nucleotides read TGCAGTGTTCCAAAGGGTGCAGGGCCCTACGAGCAGTACTTC. It specifies CSVPKGAGPYEQYF.

Ten or more counts support this clonotype. The chain carries TRBV6-4 and TRBJ1-2; D uncertain. The V gene's germline CDR1 is MRHNA and CDR2 SNTAGT. The V end was cut by 0 bases, the J end by 2 bases, with 13 bases between. The CDR3 runs to 16 residues. CDR3 DNA sequence: TGTGCCAGCAGTGACTCGAGTCGGAATGGCAACTATGGCTACACCTTC. Its protein product is CASSDSSRNGNYGYTF.

The CDR3 reads CASSSFGDTGELFF. The CDR3 DNA is TGTGCCAGCAGCTCTTTTGGGGACACCGGGGAGCTGTTTTTT. V and J are TRBV7-9 and TRBJ2-2; D uncertain. Germline lookup yields CDR1 SEHNR and CDR2 FQNEAQ (reference sequence). The V and J ends lost 4 bases and 3 bases respectively, with 9 bases between them. This CDR3 has 14 amino acids.

The CDR3 region is CASSSSVGSQETQYF. The DNA of the CDR3 is TGTGCCAGCAGTTCGAGTGTGGGGAGCCAAGAGACCCAGTACTTC. V gene TRBV28 combines with J gene TRBJ2-5, with D possibly TRBD2 on 5 matching bases. V was shortened by 4 bases and J by 1 base, with 13 bases between the two germline ends. In germline, CDR1 is MDHEN, CDR2 SYDVKM. The CDR3 loop spans 15 amino acids.

At least ten counts were recorded for this clonotype. The chain combines TRBV24-1 with TRBJ2-2, with D possibly TRBD2 on 6 matching bases. Germline V lookup: CDR1 KGHDR, CDR2 SFDVKD. V was cut by 3 bases and J by 5 bases, with 9 bases left in between. The CDR3 is made up of 14 amino acids. CDR3 in amino acids: CATSDPGGTGELFF. The CDR3 coding sequence is TGTGCCACCAGTGATCCCGGGGGAACCGGGGAGCTGTTTTTT.

The chain recombines TRBV30 with TRBJ2-7; TRBD1 matches at 10 bases. Germline values: CDR1 GTSNPN, CDR2 SVGIG (reference sequence). Germline trimming cut 7 bases from V and 3 bases from J; bases unmatched to any gene: 9. CDR3 length: 14 residues. The CDR3 DNA is TGTGCCTACCAGGAGGGGGACAGGGGCTACGAGCAGTACTTC. Protein product: CAYQEGDRGYEQYF.

Points on this clonotype: This may arise from a read error, as a much more abundant clone is one base away. The V and J genes are TRBV6-1 and TRBJ1-2; 10 bases line up with TRBD1. CDR3 size: 15 residues. Germline CDR1 reads MNHNS; CDR2 reads SASEGT. V lost 6 bases to trimming and J lost 1 base; unmatched junction nucleotides: 5. Written as DNA, the CDR3 is TGTGCCAGCAGGCCCGGGACAGGGGATAACTATGGCTACACCTTC. Its translation is CASRPGTGDNYGYTF.

This clonotype was recorded a few times. The J gene is TRBJ2-7, the V gene TRBV6-2 or TRBV6-3, with a weak D call TRBD1 (6 bases). In germline, CDR1 is MNHEY, CDR2 SVGEGT. The CDR3 has 15 amino acids. Trimming left V 2 bases short and J 2 bases short, with 13 bases between. The CDR3 loop reads CASSYGGGPTYEQYF. In DNA form, the CDR3 reads TGTGCCAGCAGTTACGGGGGCGGGCCCACCTACGAGCAGTACTTC.

This clonotype was observed many times. The V call is TRBV30, the J call TRBJ2-6; TRBD2 is a possible D gene (6 bases). CDR1 GTSNPN and CDR2 SVGIG come from the germline V gene (reference sequence). Trimming took 0 bases from V and 0 from J, leaving 12 bases between them. The CDR3 is 17 amino acids. The CDR3 protein is CAWSVGGSFSGANVLTF. The CDR3 DNA reads as TGTGCCTGGAGTGTCGGAGGGAGTTTCTCTGGGGCCAACGTCCTGACTTTC.

Worth noting for this clonotype: This may be a read error, as it is one base from a much larger clone. The chain employs TRBV6-5 and TRBJ1-2; D is undetermined. CDR1 and CDR2 (germline): MNHEY, SVGAGI. The CDR3 covers 13 residues. The V and J ends lost 5 bases and 7 bases respectively, with 14 bases between them. This CDR3 is CASSHRNSSGYTF. The CDR3 coding sequence is TGTGCCAGCAGTCACCGGAACAGTAGTGGCTACACCTTC.

This clonotype was counted ten times or more. The J gene is TRBJ1-1, the V gene TRBV11-3, with D possibly TRBD1 on 6 matching bases. Germline V gives CDR1 SGHNT, CDR2 YENEEA. The V gene lost 3 bases and the J gene lost 3 bases, with 14 bases spanning the gap. This CDR3 region has 15 residues. The CDR3 nucleotides are TGTGCCAGCAGCTTGTCAGTGGACAGCCACACTGAAGCTTTCTTT. Residues: CASSLSVDSHTEAFF.

This clonotype appeared many times. J is TRBJ1-1 and V is TRBV7-9; TRBD1 agrees at 9 bases. This CDR3 is built from 15 residues. The germline V gene encodes CDR1 SEHNR and CDR2 FQNEAQ (reference sequence). V lost 2 bases and J lost 1; bases outside the gene matches: 2. The CDR3 bases are TGTGCCAGCAGCTTAAAACAGGGGGCGAACACTGAAGCTTTCTTT. This sequence encodes CASSLKQGANTEAFF.

At least ten counts were recorded for this clonotype. This chain links TRBV29-1 with TRBJ2-5, with 10 bases fitting TRBD2. Germline V CDR1 and CDR2: SQVTM, ANQGSEA. Trimming took 6 bases from V and 2 from J; bases not matched to a gene: 9. The CDR3 is 15 amino acids. The chain's CDR3 is CSVTGLADTQETQYF. CDR3 DNA sequence: TGCAGCGTGACCGGACTAGCGGATACGCAAGAGACCCAGTACTTC. Drawing the rest from reference TRBV29-1 and TRBJ2-5, the complete variable domain is SAVISQKPSRDICQRGTSLTIQCQVDSQVTMMFWYRQQPGQSLTLIATANQGSEATYESGFVIDKFPISRPNLTFSTLTVSNMSPEDSSIYLCSVTGLADTQETQYFGPGTRLLVL.

In this sample, this clonotype turned up a few times. The chain couples TRBV4-1 to TRBJ1-2; tentative D call: TRBD1 (5 bases). V lost 0 bases to trimming and J lost 7 bases, with 21 bases between them. CDR1 MGHRA and CDR2 YSYEKL come from the germline V gene. The CDR3 is 17 amino acids. The CDR3 is CASSQDIWGRVAVGYTF. In nucleotides, the CDR3 is TGCGCCAGCAGCCAAGATATTTGGGGCAGGGTTGCGGTTGGCTACACCTTC.

There are many counts of this clonotype. The gene calls are TRBV4-2 and TRBJ1-1; the match to TRBD1 covers 9 bases. Germline V CDR1 and CDR2: LGHNA, YNFKEQ. V shed 4 bases and J 4 bases; nucleotides not matched to a gene: 10. CDR3 length: 16 amino acids. The CDR3 DNA follows: TGTGCCAGCAGCCCTACGGACAGGGGATTGGGCACTGAAGCTTTCTTT. Its translation: CASSPTDRGLGTEAFF.

This clonotype has ten or more counts. The V and J genes are TRBV12-5 and TRBJ1-1, with unresolved D. CDR1 LGHNT and CDR2 FRNRAP come from the germline V gene. The germline V and J ends were trimmed by 7 bases and 1 base, with 13 bases remaining between them. This CDR3 spans 14 amino acids. CDR3 sequence: CASASTEENTEAFF. CDR3 coding DNA: TGTGCTAGTGCCTCGACGGAGGAGAACACTGAAGCTTTCTTT. Variable domain in full (rest from reference TRBV12-5 and TRBJ1-1): DARVTQTPRHKVTEMGQEVTMRCQPILGHNTVFWYRQTMMQGLELLAYFRNRAPLDDSGMPKDRFSAEMPDATLATLKIQPSEPRDSAVYFCASASTEENTEAFFGQGTRLTVV.

In this sample, this clonotype turned up many times. CDR3 in amino acids: CASSRGQGTGYTF. In nucleotides, the CDR3 is TGTGCCAGCAGCCGAGGACAGGGGACTGGCTACACCTTC. The chain uses TRBV27 and TRBJ1-2; TRBD1 matches at 9 bases. The CDR3 length is 13 residues. From germline, CDR1 is MNHEY and CDR2 SMNVEV (reference sequence). V was clipped by 6 bases and J by 7 bases; unmatched bases: 6.

This clonotype was observed many times. V is TRBV29-1 and J is TRBJ2-5; D is perhaps TRBD1 or TRBD2 (5 bases each). The CDR3 consists of 13 residues. The V end lost 3 bases, the J end lost 4 bases, and 12 bases lay between the germline ends. Germline CDR1 is SQVTM and CDR2 is ANQGSEA. The CDR3 protein is CSVESWGSETQYF. CDR3 DNA sequence: TGCAGCGTTGAGTCCTGGGGGTCAGAGACCCAGTACTTC. Supplemented by reference TRBV29-1 and TRBJ2-5, the full variable domain reads SAVISQKPSRDICQRGTSLTIQCQVDSQVTMMFWYRQQPGQSLTLIATANQGSEATYESGFVIDKFPISRPNLTFSTLTVSNMSPEDSSIYLCSVESWGSETQYFGPGTRLLVL.

This clonotype came up many times. V usage is TRBV6-1 and J usage is TRBJ2-7, with D hard to call. V was cut by 4 bases and J by 5 bases, with 15 bases left in between. The CDR3 is made up of 14 amino acids. Per germline, CDR1 MNHNS and CDR2 SASEGT. This chain's CDR3 is CASSVDHLIHEQYF. CDR3 nucleotide sequence: TGTGCCAGCAGTGTAGACCACTTAATCCACGAGCAGTACTTC.

This clonotype was picked up many times. V gene TRBV12-5 combines with J gene TRBJ1-2, with no clear D. The CDR3 loop spans 14 amino acids. Germline values: CDR1 LGHNT, CDR2 FRNRAP. The V and J ends lost 1 base and 2 bases respectively, with 8 bases between them. CDR3 sequence: CASGLADTNYGYTF. CDR3 DNA sequence: TGTGCTAGTGGTTTGGCCGACACGAACTATGGCTACACCTTC.

Notes on this clonotype: The junction and the germline gene differ at one end; a read error may be behind it. The gene calls are TRBV12-3 or TRBV12-4 and TRBJ2-7; D tentatively reads TRBD1 or TRBD2 (5 bases each). This CDR3 comprises 12 residues. As DNA, the CDR3 is TGTGCCAGCAGTCGGGGCCCCTACGAGCAGTGCTTC. Its protein is CASSRGPYEQCF.

In this sample, this clonotype turned up many times. The chain combines TRBV12-3 or TRBV12-4 with TRBJ1-5; D possibly corresponds to TRBD1 (5 bases). V shed 10 bases and J shed 6 bases, with 13 bases lying between them. The CDR3 totals 12 residues. The CDR3 DNA reads TGTGCCACTGTTCGGGGGACTCAGCCCCAGCATTTT. It codes for CATVRGTQPQHF.

There are many counts of this clonotype. V usage is TRBV12-3 or TRBV12-4 and J usage is TRBJ1-5; D is possibly TRBD1 (5 bases). CDR3 length: 12 residues. The V gene lost 1 base and the J gene lost 13 bases, with 11 bases spanning the gap. CDR3 region: CASSLVVGGQHF. The CDR3, as DNA: TGTGCCAGCAGTTTAGTGGTCGGGGGTCAGCATTTT.

This clonotype showed up many times. This rearrangement joins TRBV28 to TRBJ2-7; D might be TRBD2 (7 bases). V lost 6 bases, J lost 3 bases, and 21 bases lay in between. CDR1 and CDR2 (germline): MDHEN, SYDVKM. The CDR3 runs 16 residues. The CDR3 coding sequence is TGTGCCAGCAGACTGGGGGGGGCTAGCGGAGTCTACGAGCAGTACTTC. Protein: CASRLGGASGVYEQYF.

The sample holds a few counts of this clonotype. One end of the junction varies from germline; a read error may be responsible. The rearrangement uses TRBV14 and TRBJ1-1, with TRBD1 identical over 7 bases. This CDR3 has 19 amino acids. Germline V gene lookup returns CDR1 SGHDN and CDR2 FVKESK. CDR3 DNA: TGTGCCAGCAGCCCTTCTACAACTCCGGGACAGAGTGGGGACACTGAAGCTCTCTTT. As protein: CASSPSTTPGQSGDTEALF.

This clonotype has a count of ten or more. The chain joins TRBV7-2 to TRBJ2-4; D is unclear. The CDR3 consists of 15 residues. V shed 5 bases and J shed 4 bases, with 15 bases lying between them. Looked up from germline, CDR1 is SGHTA and CDR2 is FQGNSA. CDR3: CASSPVNALKNIQYF. The CDR3 coding sequence is TGTGCCAGCAGCCCAGTAAACGCCCTTAAAAACATTCAGTACTTC.

This clonotype has at least ten counts. V and J are TRBV27 and TRBJ1-5; D is ambiguous. In germline, CDR1 is MNHEY, CDR2 SMNVEV (reference sequence). The CDR3 is 15 amino acids. V was shortened by 5 bases and J by 1 base, with 12 bases between the two germline ends. CDR3 loop: CASSDPSASNQPQHF. Here the CDR3 DNA reads TGTGCCAGCAGTGACCCAAGCGCCAGCAATCAGCCCCAGCATTTT.